Presented here are 4 T cell receptor beta chains from one specimen sequenced in a study of Ad26.COV2.S vaccination and SARS-CoV-2 variants. Stated treatment: 19 received Ad26.COV2.S at low or high dose, single or two shots; about five received placebo; per-sample allocation not given. All samples were drawn on day 63, counting from the first vaccine or placebo injection. Using immunoSEQ multiplex PCR, the repertoire was profiled, and TCRdb retains in-frame clones only, with some absent. The table records about 350,000 clones, roughly 91% of them present only once. Source: peripheral blood, taken in a trial of Ad26.COV2.S vaccine versus placebo. The receptors originated from a person aged 18-65 years who received the Ad26.COV2.S COVID-19 vaccine or a placebo.

The rearrangement joins TRBV12-5 to TRBJ2-1, with D hard to call. The CDR3 extends over 14 amino acids. V gave up 0 bases and J gave up 7 bases, with 10 bases separating them. The germline CDR1 and CDR2 sequences are LGHNT and FRNRAP. This CDR3 reads CASGLVLVGNEQFF. DNA for the CDR3: TGTGCTAGTGGTTTGGTACTGGTTGGGAATGAGCAGTTCTTC.

This clone was counted a single time. J is TRBJ1-1 and V is TRBV5-1; possibly TRBD1 for D (6 bases). The CDR3 is 14 residues long. The V end was cut by 0 bases, the J end by 3 bases, with 9 bases between. Germline V CDR1 and CDR2: SGHRS, YFSETQ. Written as DNA, the CDR3 is TGCGCCAGCAGCTTGGACAGGGCCGACACTGAAGCTTTCTTT. This translates into CASSLDRADTEAFF.

The rearrangement links TRBV7-8 to TRBJ1-1, with D possibly being TRBD1 (5 bases). This CDR3 region has 19 residues. The V end was cut by 1 base, the J end by 0 bases, with 21 bases between. Germline V gene data show CDR1 as SGHVS and CDR2 as FQNEAQ. CDR3 sequence (DNA): TGTGCCAGCAGCTTAGGGGGCGCGGGGGGACGGTTCATGAACACTGAAGCTTTCTTT. Amino acid sequence: CASSLGGAGGRFMNTEAFF.

The rearrangement links TRBV4-1 to TRBJ1-4; D is unclear. Per germline, CDR1 MGHRA and CDR2 YSYEKL. This CDR3 has 16 amino acids. V shed 5 bases and J shed 4 bases, with 17 bases lying between them. The CDR3 DNA reads as TGCGCCAGCAGCTCGCCATCTATACTTAATAATGAAAAACTGTTTTTT. Translated: CASSSPSILNNEKLFF.